These 8 T cell receptor beta chains originate from one sample sequenced in a study of human T cells and chemical hapten exposure. Each CDR3 protein is one row after TCRdb ran MiXCR on the RACE reads. The sample consists of about 260,000 distinct CDR3 sequences, more than 6.5% of them appearing once. Time point meaning: pre-sensitization, week 0. Treatment described: therapeutic diphenylcyclopropenone sensitization with weekly scalp DPC. The source material was whole blood, sampled in connection with sensitization to the hapten diphenylcyclopropenone (DPC). The receptors derive from a woman between 40 and 50 years old with alopecia areata. Some clones in this sample may be carry-over from other donors' samples.

This clonotype was seen only a few times. This chain links TRBV5-1 with TRBJ2-7, with TRBD2 as a possible D gene (6 bases). CDR1 and CDR2 from the germline V gene are SGHRS and YFSETQ. The CDR3 length is 14 residues. With 0 bases removed from V and 2 bases from J, the gap between germline ends came to 9 bases. Here the CDR3 reads CASSLASVAYEQYF. In DNA form, the CDR3 reads TGCGCCAGCAGCTTGGCTAGCGTCGCCTACGAGCAGTACTTC.

This clonotype was counted a few times. The rearrangement joins TRBV2 to TRBJ2-3; D uncertain. The CDR3 is made up of 12 amino acids. Germline CDR1 reads SNHLY; CDR2 reads FYNNEI. V lost 2 bases and J 5 bases, leaving 5 bases between the germline ends. CDR3 protein: CASSELRDTQYF. CDR3 DNA: TGTGCCAGCAGTGAATTGAGAGATACGCAGTATTTT.

The V call is TRBV7-2, the J call TRBJ1-4; 9 bases are shared with TRBD1. Germline-derived CDR1 and CDR2 are SGHTA and FQGNSA. The junction had 11 bases not matched to a gene; V was cut back by 4 bases and J by 8 bases. This CDR3 is 16 amino acids long. The CDR3 sequence: CASSSGWGTGKEKLFF. The CDR3 coding sequence is TGTGCCAGCAGCTCCGGCTGGGGGACAGGGAAAGAAAAACTGTTTTTT.

This clonotype was counted ten times or more. The V and J genes are TRBV20-1 and TRBJ2-3; no definite D call. Germline values: CDR1 DFQATT, CDR2 SNEGSKA (reference sequence). CDR3 length: 15 amino acids. V lost 6 bases and J 0 bases, leaving 16 bases between the germline ends. This CDR3 reads CSATFRTVSTDTQYF. CDR3 nucleotide sequence: TGCAGTGCCACCTTTCGGACGGTTAGCACAGATACGCAGTATTTT.

The chain joins TRBV4-1 to TRBJ2-7, with 8 bases aligning to TRBD2. Per the germline V gene, CDR1 is MGHRA and CDR2 is YSYEKL. The CDR3 contains 17 residues. V dropped 4 bases and J dropped 2; count of bases not matched to a gene: 13. The CDR3, as DNA: TGCGCCAGCAGCCCGATCCTTCCCGGGAGGGCCCCCTACGAGCAGTACTTC. This translates into CASSPILPGRAPYEQYF.

This clonotype has a handful of counts. This chain joins TRBV7-8 and TRBJ2-1; 9 bases are a match to TRBD2. The CDR3 runs to 14 residues. CDR1 is SGHVS and CDR2 is FQNEAQ in the germline V gene. Trimming removed 1 base from V and 10 bases from J; junction bases left unmatched: 5. For the CDR3, the DNA is TGTGCCAGCAGCTTAGGGCTAGCGGGAAAGGAGCAGTTCTTC. Its translation: CASSLGLAGKEQFF.

The rearrangement joins TRBV24-1 to TRBJ2-5, with D perhaps matching TRBD1 (7 bases). The length of the CDR3 is 12 residues. V lost 10 bases and J lost 1, with 9 bases in between. The germline V gene encodes CDR1 KGHDR and CDR2 SFDVKD. The CDR3 DNA follows: TGTGCCACTCAGGGGGGCCAAGAGACCCAGTACTTC. This gives the protein CATQGGQETQYF.

A word on this clonotype: The germline gene is not matched at one end of the junction; a read error may be the cause. The chain links TRBV5-8 to TRBJ2-1; the D gene is possibly TRBD1 (5 bases). CDR1 is SGHTS, CDR2 YDEGEE, per germline. CDR3 length: 13 amino acids. CDR3 DNA: TGTGCCAGCAGCCCCCAGGGCTACTATGAGCAGTTCTTC. It yields the protein CASSPQGYYEQFF. Variable domain in full (rest from reference TRBV5-8 and TRBJ2-1): EAGVTQSPTHLIKTRGQQATLRCSPISGHTSVYWYQQALGLGLQFLLWYDEGEERNRGNFPPRFSGRQFPNYSSELNVNALELEDSALYLCASSPQGYYEQFFGPGTRLTVL.